This section outlines one T cell receptor beta chain sequence together with its context. This sample stems from a study of spatial heterogeneity in lung cancer. Study information: Detection of beta-chain sequences consistently exceeded that of alpha-chain sequences. On average, each unique TCR and UMI combination appeared more than ten times in raw reads.

The CDR3 runs 18 residues. The V gene lost 3 bases and the J gene lost 7 bases, with 25 bases spanning the gap. Germline V gene lookup returns CDR1 MNHEY and CDR2 SMNVEV (reference sequence). The library protocol tagged each TCR cDNA with a unique molecular identifier. TCRdb passed the 5' RACE reads through MiXCR, listing each CDR3 protein once. In the table there are about 85,000 distinct CDR3 sequences, about 20% of which are singletons. Time point described: sample taken at primary tumor resection. Researchers sequenced whole RNA taken from tumor, nontumor lung or frozen PBMC without sorting. 72 TRACERx patients with early, untreated non-small cell lung cancer donated samples.

Material: PBMCs, obtained at surgery. This chain uses TRBV27 with TRBJ2-1; TRBD2 might be the D (6 bases). The sequence derives from a male donor with early-stage non-small cell lung cancer. The CDR3 DNA follows: TGTGCCAGCAGTTTCTCCCCCCGACTAGGCAGTACGTTGAATGAGCAGTTCTTC. As protein: CASSFSPRLGSTLNEQFF.